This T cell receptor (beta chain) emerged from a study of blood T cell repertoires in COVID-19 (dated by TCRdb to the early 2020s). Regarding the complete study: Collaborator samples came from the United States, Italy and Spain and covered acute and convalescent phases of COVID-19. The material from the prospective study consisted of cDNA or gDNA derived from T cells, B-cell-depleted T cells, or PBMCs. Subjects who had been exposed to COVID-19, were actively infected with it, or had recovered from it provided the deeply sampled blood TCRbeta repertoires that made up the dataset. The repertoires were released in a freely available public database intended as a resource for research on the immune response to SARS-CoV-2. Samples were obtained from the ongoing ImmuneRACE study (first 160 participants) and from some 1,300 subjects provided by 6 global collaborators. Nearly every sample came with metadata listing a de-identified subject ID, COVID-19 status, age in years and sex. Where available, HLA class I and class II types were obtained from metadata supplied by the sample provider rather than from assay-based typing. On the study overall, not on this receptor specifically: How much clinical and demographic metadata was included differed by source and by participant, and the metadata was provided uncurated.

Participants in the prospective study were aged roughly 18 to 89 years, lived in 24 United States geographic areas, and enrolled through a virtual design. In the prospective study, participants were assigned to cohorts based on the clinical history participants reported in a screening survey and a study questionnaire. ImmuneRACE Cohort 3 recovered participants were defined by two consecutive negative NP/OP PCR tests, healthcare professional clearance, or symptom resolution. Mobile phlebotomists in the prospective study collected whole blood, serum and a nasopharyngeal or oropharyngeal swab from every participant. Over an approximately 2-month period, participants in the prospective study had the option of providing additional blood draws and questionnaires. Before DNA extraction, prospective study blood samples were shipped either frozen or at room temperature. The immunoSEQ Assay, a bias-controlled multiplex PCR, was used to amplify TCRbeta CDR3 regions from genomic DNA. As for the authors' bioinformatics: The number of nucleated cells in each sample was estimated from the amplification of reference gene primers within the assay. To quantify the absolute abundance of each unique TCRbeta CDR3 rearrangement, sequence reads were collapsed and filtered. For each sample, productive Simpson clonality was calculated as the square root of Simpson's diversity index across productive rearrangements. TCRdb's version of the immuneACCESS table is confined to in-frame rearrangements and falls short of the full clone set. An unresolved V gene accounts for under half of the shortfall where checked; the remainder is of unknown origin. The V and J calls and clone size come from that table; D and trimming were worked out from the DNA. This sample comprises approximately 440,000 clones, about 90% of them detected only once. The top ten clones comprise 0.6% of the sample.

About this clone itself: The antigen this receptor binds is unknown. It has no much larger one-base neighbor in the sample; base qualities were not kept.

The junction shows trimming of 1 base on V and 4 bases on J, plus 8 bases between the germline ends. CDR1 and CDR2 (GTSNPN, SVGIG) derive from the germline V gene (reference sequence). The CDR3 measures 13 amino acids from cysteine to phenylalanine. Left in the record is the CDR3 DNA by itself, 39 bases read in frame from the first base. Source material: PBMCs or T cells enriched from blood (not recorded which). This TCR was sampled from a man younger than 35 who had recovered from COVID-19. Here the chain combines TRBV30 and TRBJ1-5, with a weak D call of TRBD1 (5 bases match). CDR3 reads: CAWSGGGNQPQHF. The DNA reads TGTGCCTGGAGTGGGGGGGGAAATCAGCCCCAGCATTTT.